One T cell receptor (beta chain) is described in this entry. This clonotype was seen repeatedly, ten times or more. Its antigen remains unidentified. No clone much larger than this one lies a single base away; base qualities are absent. The sequencer listed for this sample is Illumina HiSeq 2000. TCR beta chain libraries were generated by multiplex PCR amplification. The amplified TCR beta chain products were analyzed by high-throughput sequencing. TCRdb's own reprocessing of the public reads used fastp at Q25 and MiXCR and kept productive beta chains. Records with the same CDR3 protein are collapsed into one entry carrying the most frequent genes and DNA. This sample comprises about 130,000 distinct CDR3 sequences, around 20% of them detected only once. Roughly 2.4% of the sample is held by the ten biggest clonotypes. This sample is part of a study of breast tumors, draining lymph nodes, adjacent tissues (TCRdb year 2016). Regarding the research as a whole: In breast cancer patients, the study compared the TCR beta repertoires of tumor, adjacent nontumor tissue and axillary lymph nodes. The study was designed to assess the relationships and possible T-cell exchange between tumor, surrounding tissue and draining lymph node repertoires in human breast cancer.

The CDR3, from cysteine to phenylalanine, totals 14 residues. Just the 42-base CDR3 DNA is kept, in frame starting at base 1. V is shortened by 5 bases, J by 0 bases, and the region joining them spans 7 bases. CDR1 and CDR2, looked up from the germline V gene, are SNHLY and FYNNEI. Study-wide conclusions, independent of this receptor: The similarity between tumor and nontumor tissue repertoires was significantly greater in luminal-like breast cancer than in basal-like breast cancer. The data were considered consistent with the idea that most tumor T cells come from the lymph node and then expand in tumor tissue. Tumors showed preferential V and J gene usage, and their T-cell repertoire diversity fell below that of lymph nodes yet above that of nontumor tissue. The conclusion that tumor T cells originate in lymph nodes was framed as consistent with a hypothesis rather than directly demonstrated.

Lymph node samples came from the axillary draining lymph nodes of breast cancer patients. Material for sequencing was axillary lymph node tissue. The rearranged segments are TRBV2 and TRBJ1-4; the D gene lacks a confident call. This TCR came from a female donor with breast cancer. Some clones in this sample may be carry-over from other donors' samples. The CDR3 protein is CASSTIATNEKLFF. The nucleotide sequence reads TGTGCCAGCAGTACGATTGCAACTAATGAAAAACTGTTTTTT.